This passage covers 5 T cell receptor beta chains from one sample sequenced in a study of T cell repertoires in cytomegalovirus infection. TCRdb called the reads again in MiXCR, with one record for every CDR3 protein. The table lists approximately 100,000 distinct CDR3 sequences, around 40% of them singletons. For these TCRs, the target antigens are not known. Sequences were derived from CD8+ T cells from cultured PBMCs, sampled from culture after CMV antigen stimulation. All receptors come from a human donor in good health (CMV status not recorded). Some clones in this sample may be carry-over from other donors' samples.

This clonotype was detected many times. The chain combines TRBV6-1 with TRBJ1-2; TRBD1 is a possible D gene (5 bases). This CDR3 contains 15 residues. Germline V gene data show CDR1 as MNHNS and CDR2 as SASEGT. V was shortened by 6 bases and J by 3 bases, with 17 bases between the two germline ends. This CDR3 reads CASRSTVQPYYGYTF. DNA of the CDR3: TGTGCCAGCAGGTCGACAGTTCAGCCGTACTATGGCTACACCTTC.

CDR3 loop: CASRGGAGWDTQYF. As DNA, the CDR3 is TGTGCCAGCAGGGGAGGAGCGGGGTGGGATACGCAGTATTTT. The chain has TRBV27 and TRBJ2-3, with 7 nucleotides matching TRBD2. The CDR3 contains 14 residues. Germline V gene lookup returns CDR1 MNHEY and CDR2 SMNVEV (reference sequence). V dropped 6 bases and J dropped 6; count of bases not matched to a gene: 9.

Only a few counts were recorded for this clonotype. The chain recombines TRBV12-3 or TRBV12-4 with TRBJ1-2, with TRBD1 matching over 7 bases. The CDR3 has 12 amino acids. V trimming: 5 bases; J trimming: 8 bases; junction bases outside the gene matches: 5. The DNA of the CDR3 is TGTGCCAGCAGTCCAACAGGGGTCGGCTACACCTTC. As protein: CASSPTGVGYTF.

The chain uses TRBV2 and TRBJ2-3, with 9 bases that match TRBD2. The J segment lost 4 bases and the V segment lost 3 bases, leaving 8 bases of the junction unmatched. This CDR3 has 16 residues. Per the germline V gene, CDR1 is SNHLY and CDR2 is FYNNEI. The CDR3 here is CASSDFGSGGADTQYF. The CDR3 bases are TGTGCCAGCAGTGACTTCGGTAGCGGGGGTGCAGATACGCAGTATTTT.

The gene calls are TRBV7-2 and TRBJ2-7; 13 bases match TRBD2. J was trimmed by 3 bases and V by 6 bases; bases with no gene match: 8. Germline V gene data show CDR1 as SGHTA and CDR2 as FQGNSA. The CDR3 has 16 amino acids. CDR3 amino acids: CASSSTGLAGVYEQYF. CDR3 DNA sequence: TGTGCCAGCAGTTCTACCGGACTAGCGGGGGTCTACGAGCAGTACTTC.